A selection of T cell receptor beta chains follows, all from one sample in a study of blood T cell repertoires in COVID-19. Only in-frame clones appear in the TCRdb table, and some are missing; sequencing was by immunoSEQ multiplex PCR. The table shows approximately 300,000 clones, with about 83% occurring only once. The sequenced material came from peripheral blood. Every receptor here comes from a woman in her forties or fifties with acute or convalescent COVID-19. The CDR3 runs from the conserved cysteine through the conserved F or W. Fields, in order: V gene, clone size, D gene, J gene, CDR3 protein, CDR3 DNA. The D gene is left open where the match is weak. Where a row states a size, it is once, few, many or the class of an expanded clone; other rows omit it.

V gene: TRBV7-9; clone size: -; D gene: -; J gene: TRBJ1-1; CDR3 protein: CASSLMQGKGAFF; CDR3 DNA: TGTGCCAGCAGCTTAATGCAGGGGAAAGGTGCTTTCTTT
V gene: TRBV7-3; clone size: -; D gene: TRBD1; J gene: TRBJ1-1; CDR3 protein: CASSQTGGFTEAFF; CDR3 DNA: TGTGCCAGCAGTCAGACAGGGGGTTTCACTGAAGCTTTCTTT
V gene: TRBV5-4; clone size: -; D gene: TRBD1; J gene: TRBJ2-1; CDR3 protein: CASSLGQGWYNEQFF; CDR3 DNA: TGTGCCAGCAGCTTAGGACAGGGGTGGTACAATGAGCAGTTCTTC
V gene: TRBV7-8; clone size: few; D gene: -; J gene: TRBJ2-7; CDR3 protein: CASSPNLISAYEQYF; CDR3 DNA: TGTGCCAGCAGCCCCAACTTAATATCGGCCTACGAGCAGTACTTC
V gene: TRBV28; clone size: -; D gene: -; J gene: TRBJ2-5; CDR3 protein: CASGEEKTQYF; CDR3 DNA: TGTGCCAGCGGGGAGGAAAAGACCCAGTACTTC
V gene: TRBV9; clone size: -; D gene: -; J gene: TRBJ1-1; CDR3 protein: CASSPPLSTEAFF; CDR3 DNA: TGTGCCAGCAGCCCCCCTCTTAGCACTGAAGCTTTCTTT
V gene: TRBV28; clone size: -; D gene: -; J gene: TRBJ2-7; CDR3 protein: CASSLRGSTSYEQYF; CDR3 DNA: TGTGCCAGCAGTTTAAGGGGTAGTACATCCTACGAGCAGTACTTC
V gene: TRBV28; clone size: once; D gene: -; J gene: TRBJ1-1; CDR3 protein: CASTLLNTEAFF; CDR3 DNA: TGTGCCAGCACCCTCTTAAACACTGAAGCTTTCTTT
V gene: TRBV7-9; clone size: once; D gene: TRBD1; J gene: TRBJ2-5; CDR3 protein: CASSSGQALQETQYF; CDR3 DNA: TGTGCCAGCAGTTCGGGACAGGCCTTACAAGAGACCCAGTACTTC
V gene: TRBV11-2; clone size: few; D gene: -; J gene: TRBJ2-7; CDR3 protein: CASSAHPWASYEQYF; CDR3 DNA: TGTGCCAGCAGCGCCCACCCTTGGGCCTCCTACGAGCAGTACTTC
V gene: TRBV5-1; clone size: few; D gene: -; J gene: TRBJ2-2; CDR3 protein: CASTLQAAPTGELFF; CDR3 DNA: TGCGCCAGCACGTTACAAGCGGCTCCCACCGGGGAGCTGTTTTTT
V gene: TRBV7-8; clone size: -; D gene: TRBD2; J gene: TRBJ2-2; CDR3 protein: CASSLTSGAGTGELFF; CDR3 DNA: TGTGCCAGCAGCTTGACTAGCGGAGCAGGGACCGGGGAGCTGTTTTTT
V gene: TRBV28; clone size: -; D gene: -; J gene: TRBJ1-1; CDR3 protein: CASSSQAPEAFF; CDR3 DNA: TGTGCCAGCAGTTCCCAAGCACCTGAAGCTTTCTTT
V gene: TRBV2; clone size: -; D gene: TRBD2; J gene: TRBJ2-7; CDR3 protein: CASAQLANEQYF; CDR3 DNA: TGTGCCAGTGCCCAACTAGCGAACGAGCAGTACTTC
V gene: TRBV5-4; clone size: -; D gene: -; J gene: TRBJ1-4; CDR3 protein: CASSTSGSGDEKLFF; CDR3 DNA: TGTGCCAGCAGCACCTCAGGGTCGGGGGATGAAAAACTGTTTTTT
V gene: TRBV5-1; clone size: -; D gene: -; J gene: TRBJ2-1; CDR3 protein: CASSWTVKGNEQFF; CDR3 DNA: TGCGCCAGCAGCTGGACAGTTAAGGGGAATGAGCAGTTCTTC